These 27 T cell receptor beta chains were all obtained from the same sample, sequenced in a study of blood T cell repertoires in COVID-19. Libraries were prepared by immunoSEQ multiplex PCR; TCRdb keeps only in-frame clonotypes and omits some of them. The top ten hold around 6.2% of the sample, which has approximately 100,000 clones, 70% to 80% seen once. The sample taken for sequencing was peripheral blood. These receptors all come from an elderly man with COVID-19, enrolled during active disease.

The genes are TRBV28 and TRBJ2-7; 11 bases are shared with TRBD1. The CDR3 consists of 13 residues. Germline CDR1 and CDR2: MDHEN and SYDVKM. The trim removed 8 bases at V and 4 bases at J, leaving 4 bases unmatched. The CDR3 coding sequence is TGTGCCAGCGAGTGGGACAGGGGGTACGAGCAGTACTTC. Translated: CASEWDRGYEQYF.

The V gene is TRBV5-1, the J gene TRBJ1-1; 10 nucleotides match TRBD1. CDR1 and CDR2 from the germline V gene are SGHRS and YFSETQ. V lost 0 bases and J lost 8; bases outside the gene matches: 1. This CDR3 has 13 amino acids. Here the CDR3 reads CASSLGQGAEAFF. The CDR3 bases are TGCGCCAGCAGCTTGGGACAGGGGGCGGAAGCTTTCTTT.

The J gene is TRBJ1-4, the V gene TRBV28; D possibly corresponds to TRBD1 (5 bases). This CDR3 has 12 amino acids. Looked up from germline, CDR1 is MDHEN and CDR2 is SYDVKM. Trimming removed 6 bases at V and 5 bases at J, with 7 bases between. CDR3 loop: CASSRGNEKLFF. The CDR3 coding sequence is TGTGCCAGCAGCCGGGGGAATGAAAAACTGTTTTTT.

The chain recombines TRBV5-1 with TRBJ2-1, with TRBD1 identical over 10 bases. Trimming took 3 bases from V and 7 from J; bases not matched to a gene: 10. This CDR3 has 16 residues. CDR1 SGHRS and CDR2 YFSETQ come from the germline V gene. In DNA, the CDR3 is TGCGCCAGCAGCTCTCCGGGACAGGGGACGGGTAATGAGCAGTTCTTC. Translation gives CASSSPGQGTGNEQFF. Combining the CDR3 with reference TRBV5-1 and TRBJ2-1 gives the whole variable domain KAGVTQTPRYLIKTRGQQVTLSCSPISGHRSVSWYQQTPGQGLQFLFEYFSETQRNKGNFPGRFSGRQFSNSRSEMNVSTLELGDSALYLCASSSPGQGTGNEQFFGPGTRLTVL.

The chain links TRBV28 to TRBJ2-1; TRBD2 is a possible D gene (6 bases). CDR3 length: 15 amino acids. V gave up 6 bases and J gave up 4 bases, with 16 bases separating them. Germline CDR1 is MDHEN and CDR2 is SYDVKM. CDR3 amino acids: CASSLIAGTYNEQFF. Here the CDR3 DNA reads TGTGCCAGCAGCTTGATCGCGGGGACGTACAATGAGCAGTTCTTC.

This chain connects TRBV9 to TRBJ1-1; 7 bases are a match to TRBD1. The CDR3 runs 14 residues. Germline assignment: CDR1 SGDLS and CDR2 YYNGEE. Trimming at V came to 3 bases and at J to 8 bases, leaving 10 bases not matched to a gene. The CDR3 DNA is TGTGCCAGCAGCGAGACAGGGATTAGCTACGAAGCTTTCTTT. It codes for CASSETGISYEAFF.

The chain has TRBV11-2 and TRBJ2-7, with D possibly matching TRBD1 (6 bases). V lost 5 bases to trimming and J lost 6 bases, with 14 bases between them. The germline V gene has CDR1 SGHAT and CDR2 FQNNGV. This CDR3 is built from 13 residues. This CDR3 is CASSRGTSSEQYF. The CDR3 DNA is TGTGCCAGCAGCAGAGGGACATCCAGCGAGCAGTACTTC.

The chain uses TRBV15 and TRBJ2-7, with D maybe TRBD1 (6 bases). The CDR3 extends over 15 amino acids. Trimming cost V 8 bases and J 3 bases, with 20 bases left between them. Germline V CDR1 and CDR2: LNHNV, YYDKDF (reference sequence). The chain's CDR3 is CATARSDSRFYEQYF. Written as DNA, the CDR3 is TGTGCCACCGCCCGGTCGGACAGCAGATTCTACGAGCAGTACTTC.

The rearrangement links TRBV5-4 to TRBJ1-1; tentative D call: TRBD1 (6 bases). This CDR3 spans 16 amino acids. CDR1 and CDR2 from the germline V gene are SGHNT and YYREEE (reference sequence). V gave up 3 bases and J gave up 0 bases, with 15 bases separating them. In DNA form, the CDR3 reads TGTGCCAGCAGCTCTAGGTCAGGGGCTATGAACACTGAAGCTTTCTTT. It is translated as CASSSRSGAMNTEAFF.

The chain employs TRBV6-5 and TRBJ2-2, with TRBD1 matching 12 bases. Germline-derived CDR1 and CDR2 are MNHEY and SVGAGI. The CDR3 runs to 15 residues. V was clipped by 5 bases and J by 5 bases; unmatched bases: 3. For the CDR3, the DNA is TGTGCCAGCAGTCGGGGACAGGGGGCAACCGGGGAGCTGTTTTTT. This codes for CASSRGQGATGELFF.

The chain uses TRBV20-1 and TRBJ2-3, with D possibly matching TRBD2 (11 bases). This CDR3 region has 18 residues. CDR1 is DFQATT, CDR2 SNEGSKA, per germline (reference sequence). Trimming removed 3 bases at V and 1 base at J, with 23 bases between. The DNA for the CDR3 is TGCAGTGCTAGTGGACAGGGGGTACTAGCGGGAGGCACAGATACGCAGTATTTT. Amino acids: CSASGQGVLAGGTDTQYF.

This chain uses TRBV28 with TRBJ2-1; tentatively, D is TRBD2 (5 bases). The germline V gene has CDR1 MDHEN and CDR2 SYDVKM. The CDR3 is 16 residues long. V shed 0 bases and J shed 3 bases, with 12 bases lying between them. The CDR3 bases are TGTGCCAGCAGTTTATGGGGATTAGCGCACTACAATGAGCAGTTCTTC. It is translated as CASSLWGLAHYNEQFF.

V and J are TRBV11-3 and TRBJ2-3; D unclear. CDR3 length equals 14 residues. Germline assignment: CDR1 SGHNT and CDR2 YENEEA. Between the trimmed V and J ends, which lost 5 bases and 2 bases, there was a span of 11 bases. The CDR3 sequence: CASSTAETTDTQYF. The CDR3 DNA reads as TGTGCCAGCAGCACTGCGGAGACCACAGATACGCAGTATTTT. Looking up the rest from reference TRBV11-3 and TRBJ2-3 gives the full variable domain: EAGVVQSPRYKIIEKKQPVAFWCNPISGHNTLYWYLQNLGQGPELLIRYENEEAVDDSQLPKDRFSAERLKGVDSTLKIQPAELGDSAVYLCASSTAETTDTQYFGPGTRLTVL.

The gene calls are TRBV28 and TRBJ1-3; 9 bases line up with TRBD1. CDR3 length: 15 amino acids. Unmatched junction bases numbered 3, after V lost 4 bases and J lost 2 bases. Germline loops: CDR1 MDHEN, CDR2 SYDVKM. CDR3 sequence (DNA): TGTGCCAGCAGTTCCTACAGGGGGCCTGGAAACACCATATATTTT. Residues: CASSSYRGPGNTIYF.

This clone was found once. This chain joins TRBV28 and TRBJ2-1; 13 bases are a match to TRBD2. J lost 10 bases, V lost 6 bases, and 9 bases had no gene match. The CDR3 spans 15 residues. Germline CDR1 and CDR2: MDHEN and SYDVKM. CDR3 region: CASSRGTSGTDEQFF. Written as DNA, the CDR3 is TGTGCCAGCAGCCGCGGGACTAGCGGGACCGACGAGCAGTTCTTC.

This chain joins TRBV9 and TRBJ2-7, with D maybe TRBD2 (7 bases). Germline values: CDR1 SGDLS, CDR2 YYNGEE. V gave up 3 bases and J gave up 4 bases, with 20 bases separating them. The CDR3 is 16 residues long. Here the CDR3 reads CASSGDGGLFGYEQYF. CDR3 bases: TGTGCCAGCAGCGGGGACGGGGGGCTTTTTGGGTACGAGCAGTACTTC.

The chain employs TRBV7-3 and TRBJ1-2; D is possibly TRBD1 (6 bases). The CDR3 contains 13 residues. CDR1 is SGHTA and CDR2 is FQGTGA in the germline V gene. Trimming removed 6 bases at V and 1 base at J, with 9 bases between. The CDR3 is CASSKGDNYGYTF. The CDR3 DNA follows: TGTGCCAGCAGTAAGGGGGATAACTATGGCTACACCTTC.

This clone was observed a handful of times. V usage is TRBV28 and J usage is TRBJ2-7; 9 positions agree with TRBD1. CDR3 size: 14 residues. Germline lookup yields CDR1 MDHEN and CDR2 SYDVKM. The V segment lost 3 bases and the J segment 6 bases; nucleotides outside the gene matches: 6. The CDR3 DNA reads TGTGCCAGCAGTTTGAACAGGGGGCTTAGCGAGCAGTACTTC. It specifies CASSLNRGLSEQYF.

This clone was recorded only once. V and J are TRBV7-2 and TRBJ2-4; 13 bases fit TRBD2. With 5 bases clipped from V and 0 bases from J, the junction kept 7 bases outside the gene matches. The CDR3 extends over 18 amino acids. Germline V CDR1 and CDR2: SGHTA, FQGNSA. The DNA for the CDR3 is TGTGCCAGCAGCCCCCGAGGGACTAGCGGGGTAGCCAAAAACATTCAGTACTTC. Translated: CASSPRGTSGVAKNIQYF. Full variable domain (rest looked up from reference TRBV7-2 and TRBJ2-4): GAGVSQSPSNKVTEKGKDVELRCDPISGHTALYWYRQSLGQGLEFLIYFQGNSAPDKSGLPSDRFSAERTGGSVSTLTIQRTQQEDSAVYLCASSPRGTSGVAKNIQYFGAGTRLSVL.

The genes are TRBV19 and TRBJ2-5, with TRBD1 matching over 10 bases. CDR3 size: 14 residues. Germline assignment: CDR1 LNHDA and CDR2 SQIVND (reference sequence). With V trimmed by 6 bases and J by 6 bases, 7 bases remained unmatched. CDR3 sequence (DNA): TGTGCCAGTAGCGCGACAGGGGGCGGGAAGACCCAGTACTTC. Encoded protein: CASSATGGGKTQYF.

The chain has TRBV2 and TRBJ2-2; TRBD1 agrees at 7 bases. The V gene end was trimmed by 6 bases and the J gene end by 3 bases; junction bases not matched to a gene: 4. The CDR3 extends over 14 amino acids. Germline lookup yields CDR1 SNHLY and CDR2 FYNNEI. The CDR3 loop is CASRRQGDTGELFF. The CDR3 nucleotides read TGTGCCAGCAGAAGACAGGGAGACACCGGGGAGCTGTTTTTT.

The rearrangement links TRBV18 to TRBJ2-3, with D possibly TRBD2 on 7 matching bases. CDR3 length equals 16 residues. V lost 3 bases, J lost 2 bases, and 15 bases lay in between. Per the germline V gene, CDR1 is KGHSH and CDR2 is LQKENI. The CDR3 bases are TGTGCCAGCTCACCCACCAGCGGGACATCCACAGATACGCAGTATTTT. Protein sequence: CASSPTSGTSTDTQYF. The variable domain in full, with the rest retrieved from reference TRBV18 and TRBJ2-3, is NAGVMQNPRHLVRRRGQEARLRCSPMKGHSHVYWYRQLPEEGLKFMVYLQKENIIDESGMPKERFSAEFPKEGPSILRIQQVVRGDSAAYFCASSPTSGTSTDTQYFGPGTRLTVL.

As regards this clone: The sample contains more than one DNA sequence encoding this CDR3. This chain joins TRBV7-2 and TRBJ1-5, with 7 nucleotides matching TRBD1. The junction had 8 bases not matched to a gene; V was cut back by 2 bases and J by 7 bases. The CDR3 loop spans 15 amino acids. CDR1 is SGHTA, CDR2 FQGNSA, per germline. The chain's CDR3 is CASSLSRGVGQPQHF. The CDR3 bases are TGTGCCAGCAGCTTAAGCAGGGGGGTGGGGCAGCCCCAGCATTTT.

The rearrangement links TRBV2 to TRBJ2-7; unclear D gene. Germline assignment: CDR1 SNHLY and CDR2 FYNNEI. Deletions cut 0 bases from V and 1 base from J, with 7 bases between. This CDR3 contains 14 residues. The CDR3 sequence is CASSEAQWSYEQYF. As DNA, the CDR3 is TGTGCCAGCAGTGAAGCCCAGTGGTCCTACGAGCAGTACTTC.

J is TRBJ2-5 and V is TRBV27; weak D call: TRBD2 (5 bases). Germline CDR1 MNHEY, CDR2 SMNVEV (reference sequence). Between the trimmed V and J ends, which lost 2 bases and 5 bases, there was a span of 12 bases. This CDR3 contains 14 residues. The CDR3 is CASSLRRVGETQYF. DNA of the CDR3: TGTGCCAGCAGTTTAAGGCGGGTTGGGGAGACCCAGTACTTC.

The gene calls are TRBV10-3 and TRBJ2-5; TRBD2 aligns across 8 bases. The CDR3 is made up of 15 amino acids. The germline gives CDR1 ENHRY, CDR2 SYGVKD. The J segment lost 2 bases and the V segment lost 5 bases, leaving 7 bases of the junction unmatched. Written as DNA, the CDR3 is TGTGCCATCAGTCCGGGACTAGGGGGTCAAGAGACCCAGTACTTC. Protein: CAISPGLGGQETQYF.

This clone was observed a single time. In DNA form, the CDR3 reads TGTGCCAGCAAGGAGTGGGGGCGTGACAATGAGCAGTTCTTC. This encodes CASKEWGRDNEQFF. The chain uses TRBV2 and TRBJ2-1; weak D call: TRBD1 (6 bases). The CDR3 is 14 amino acids. The germline V gene encodes CDR1 SNHLY and CDR2 FYNNEI. V was trimmed by 7 bases and J by 5 bases, leaving 15 bases between them.